The sequence of this T cell receptor beta chain was determined in a study of cytomegalovirus exposure and HLA in healthy donors. As concerns this clone: Antigen specificity is unknown.

The V end lost 0 bases, the J end lost 5 bases, and 14 bases lay between the germline ends. The V gene's germline CDR1 is SGHNT and CDR2 YYREEE (reference sequence). The CDR3 has 16 residues. Study conclusions and caveats: According to a later analysis, TCR clusters from the first cohort tended to co-occur in the roughly 110 validation repertoires. Three CMV-associated chains proved CMV antigen-specific in vitro. The study found most TCR sequences rare, yet found some public TCRs in many donors.

Method: immunoSEQ multiplex PCR; TCRdb's copy keeps in-frame clones and lacks some. Of about 240,000 clones listed, just under 90% are singletons. This sequence joins TRBV5-4 and TRBJ2-2; D perhaps matches TRBD1 (5 bases). The material sequenced was PBMCs. The source is a man between 18 and 29 years old in good health and CMV-seronegative. CDR3 sequence (DNA): TGTGCCAGCAGCTTGGTGCGGCAGGGCCCTACCGGGGAGCTGTTTTTT. This codes for CASSLVRQGPTGELFF.